This T cell receptor (beta chain) was retrieved from a study of immune heterogeneity within non-small cell lung tumors. Template came from bulk tumor genomic DNA, at approximately 640 ng per sample. The authors collected several far-apart biopsies from each primary tumor during surgery. The study cohort was described as untreated, and its members had newly diagnosed non-small cell lung cancer. They went on to have curative surgery. Amplifying TCR beta CDR3 involved multiplex PCR carried out with 32 V and 13 J primers. TCRdb called the multiplex PCR reads again in MiXCR, with one record for every CDR3 protein. The table shows 7,000 to 8,500 distinct CDR3 sequences, with around a fifth occurring only once. The CDR3 has 15 amino acids. The V segment lost 7 bases and the J segment 4 bases; nucleotides outside the gene matches: 10. Germline CDR1 and CDR2: SGHTA and FQGTGA. In the case of this clonotype: A much larger clonotype is one base distant, so this may be a read error.

This rearrangement joins TRBV7-3 to TRBJ2-1; 7 bases align to TRBD1. The source material was lung tumor tissue. This sequence originates from a man in his 60s with non-small cell lung cancer. CDR3 in amino acids: CASISVPGQYNEQFF. CDR3 nucleotides: TGTGCCAGCATCTCCGTCCCGGGACAGTACAATGAGCAGTTCTTC.